The sequence of this T cell receptor (beta chain) was determined in a study of shared clonotypes between healthy human individuals. Looking at the study overall: Plates per donor: three CD4 naive, three CD4 memory, two CD8 naive, one CD8 memory. Study-level points and caveats: Investigators expected sequencing depth to affect clonotype sharing among donors. The study drew on few donors, limiting represented genetic and exposure-history diversity.

Note on this clone: What it recognizes is unknown.

CDR1 and CDR2 (germline): SGHAT, FQNNGV. The V and J ends lost 3 bases and 2 bases respectively, with 16 bases between them. The CDR3 runs to 16 residues. At a deep level, the assay was run. Libraries were prepared by immunoSEQ multiplex PCR; TCRdb keeps only in-frame clonotypes and omits some of them. The repertoire has about 2 million clones, approximately 95% of them found once; the top ten carry around 0.13%. Specimen: naive CD4+ T cells sorted from blood. Specified subset: CD45RA+ positively selected. This receptor was taken from a man between 18 and 35 years old in good health. The gene calls are TRBV11-2 and TRBJ2-5; D remains ambiguous. The chain's CDR3 is CASSFFGQIAQETQYF. Here the CDR3 DNA reads TGTGCCAGCAGCTTTTTCGGTCAGATCGCTCAAGAGACCCAGTACTTC.